The T cell receptor (beta chain) under discussion was sequenced for a study of T cells after yellow fever vaccination (dated by TCRdb to between 2018 and 2021). About the study as a whole: Libraries from fractions with low cell numbers were prepared with the SMART-Seq v4 Ultra Low Input RNA kit. To follow T-cell clones before and after primary and booster YFV17D yellow fever vaccination, bulk TCR alpha and beta repertoires were sequenced over time. Two healthy male donors made up the cohort, one aged 18 to 30 years and the other aged 30 to 40 years. Bulk PBMC replicates and cell subsets were isolated from blood drawn at multiple timepoints before and after both primary and secondary immunization.

TCR cDNA was made using 5'RACE template switching, a step that added a universal primer site and unique molecular identifiers. Priming for cDNA synthesis came from both the TCR alpha and TCR beta constant segments. Libraries were amplified in two PCR steps, with sample barcodes and sequencing adapters added in the second step. Sequencing of libraries was performed on Illumina HiSeq 2500 (2x100 bp) or NovaSeq (2x150 bp). On the study's bioinformatics: Demultiplexing of reads and collapsing into UMI consensus sequences were performed with MIGEC, and V(D)J alignment was carried out with MiXCR. Clonotypes responding to the vaccine were identified with edgeR on replicate PBMC samples, with the criteria of FDR below 0.01 and a log2 fold change above 5 up to day 15. Bulk clonotypes were assigned CD4 or CD8 identity according to which sequenced CD4 or CD8 repertoire held them at higher abundance. TCRdb trimmed public reads at Q25 via fastp, called clones via MiXCR and kept in-frame beta chains. Rows matching on CDR3 protein sequence are summarized as one entry with the most common DNA and genes. The V and J calls were not made by the authors but by TCRdb's processing. Within this sample are a few hundred thousand distinct CDR3 sequences, with 6.9% of them counted one time only. Approximately 0.87% of the sample goes to the ten largest clones.

Taken from the germline V gene, the CDR1 and CDR2 loops are SGHDN and FVKESK. From its cysteine to its phenylalanine, the CDR3 spans 16 amino acids. CDR3 DNA is the only sequence kept; it has 48 bases, read in frame from the first base. Relative to germline, V is 2 bases shorter and J is 8 bases shorter, with 21 bases between their ends. What the work shows at the level of the full study, not this receptor alone: Computational filtering was required because FACS-sorted repertoires could contain abundant contaminating clonotypes from the bulk population. A small share of clonotypes was detected in both CD4 and CD8 compartments, with the overlap likely arising from convergent recombination. Compared with the primary T-cell response, the secondary T-cell response was weaker but faster, peaking on day 5 rather than day 15. Only two donors were included in the study, so the extent to which the findings can be generalized is limited. Most clones expanded after primary vaccination were re-detected after the booster (approximately 95% of CD4 and approximately 85% of CD8), suggesting broad memory maintenance.

As to this clonotype: What this receptor recognizes is not known. Base qualities were left out, and no much larger clone turns up one base away.

The treatment or condition label here, explained by the study, means: live attenuated yellow fever vaccine strain. A standard Ficoll-Paque protocol was used to isolate PBMCs from peripheral blood. Dynabeads CD4 and CD8 positive selection kits were used to isolate CD4 and CD8 T-cell fractions. RNA was extracted with TriZol from bulk PBMCs, CD4 and CD8 fractions, and dextramer-positive and dextramer-negative fractions. This receptor was identified in a man aged 25-40 years who received the YFV17D yellow fever vaccine. Recombination linked TRBV14 to TRBJ1-2; TRBD1 is a weak D gene call, 5 bases matching. The material was CD4+ T cells sorted from PBMCs, obtained 15 days after the yellow fever booster vaccination. For the CDR3, the sequence is CASSQTGTTSAGGYTF. The DNA is as follows: TGTGCCAGCAGCCAAACCGGGACCACCTCGGCCGGGGGCTACACCTTC.